Shown below are 7 T cell receptor beta chains from a single sample sequenced in a study of shared clonotypes between healthy human individuals. TCRdb keeps only in-frame clones here, not all; method: immunoSEQ multiplex PCR. The sample records hundreds of thousands of clones, around nine tenths being singletons. Sequencing was done on a sample of memory CD8+ T cells sorted from blood. The subset: CD45RO+ cells pooled with CCR7-negative TemRA cells. Every receptor here comes from a man between 18 and 29 years old in good health.

The CDR3: CASSTGTATNEKLFF. CDR3 in DNA: TGTGCCAGCAGCACCGGGACAGCAACTAATGAAAAACTGTTTTTT. The rearrangement uses TRBV11-2 and TRBJ1-4; TRBD1 aligns across 7 bases. Germline V lookup: CDR1 SGHAT, CDR2 FQNNGV. V lost 5 bases, J lost 0 bases, and 3 bases stayed unmatched. The CDR3 has 15 residues.

The chain has TRBV7-3 and TRBJ1-2, with D perhaps matching TRBD1 (6 bases). Germline V gives CDR1 SGHTA, CDR2 FQGTGA. The V and J ends lost 0 bases and 4 bases respectively, with 12 bases between them. CDR3 length: 15 residues. DNA for the CDR3: TGTGCCAGCAGCTTAACGCTCACAGGGATCTATGGCTACACCTTC. Its translation: CASSLTLTGIYGYTF.

The rearrangement joins TRBV2 to TRBJ2-2, with D maybe TRBD2 (6 bases). The CDR3 extends over 16 amino acids. The V end was cut by 0 bases, the J end by 1 base, with 9 bases between. Per the germline V gene, CDR1 is SNHLY and CDR2 is FYNNEI. The chain's CDR3 is CASSEAISGNTGELFF. The CDR3 nucleotides are TGTGCCAGCAGTGAAGCTATTAGCGGGAACACCGGGGAGCTGTTTTTT.

The rearrangement links TRBV7-3 to TRBJ1-6; D is unclear. Trimming cost V 5 bases and J 5 bases, with 10 bases left between them. In germline, CDR1 is SGHTA, CDR2 FQGTGA. CDR3 length: 14 amino acids. In DNA form, the CDR3 reads TGTGCCAGCAGCGCCGGACGGAATAATTCACCCCTCCACTTT. This gives the protein CASSAGRNNSPLHF.

The chain joins TRBV10-1 to TRBJ2-2; D remains unclear. The CDR3 totals 13 residues. Trimming shortened V by 6 bases and J by 4 bases, and 9 bases separated the two germline ends. Germline V CDR1 and CDR2: WNHNN, SYGVQD (reference sequence). The CDR3 sequence is CASSLTVTGELFF. The DNA of the CDR3 is TGCGCCAGCAGCCTCACGGTCACCGGGGAGCTGTTTTTT.

This chain connects TRBV10-3 to TRBJ2-3, with 8 nucleotides matching TRBD2. From germline, CDR1 is ENHRY and CDR2 SYGVKD. J gave up 1 base and V 2 bases, and 2 bases lay outside the gene matches. This CDR3 has 15 residues. CDR3 region: CAISEERGRTDTQYF. The DNA of the CDR3 is TGTGCCATCAGTGAGGAGCGGGGGCGCACAGATACGCAGTATTTT.

In DNA, the CDR3 is TGTGCCACCAGCCCACAGGCTGGAAACACCATATATTTT. Translated, it gives CATSPQAGNTIYF. The V call is TRBV15, the J call TRBJ1-3; D is possibly TRBD1 (5 bases). The CDR3 totals 13 residues. Per germline, CDR1 LNHNV and CDR2 YYDKDF (reference sequence). With 5 bases removed from V and 2 bases from J, the gap between germline ends came to 7 bases.